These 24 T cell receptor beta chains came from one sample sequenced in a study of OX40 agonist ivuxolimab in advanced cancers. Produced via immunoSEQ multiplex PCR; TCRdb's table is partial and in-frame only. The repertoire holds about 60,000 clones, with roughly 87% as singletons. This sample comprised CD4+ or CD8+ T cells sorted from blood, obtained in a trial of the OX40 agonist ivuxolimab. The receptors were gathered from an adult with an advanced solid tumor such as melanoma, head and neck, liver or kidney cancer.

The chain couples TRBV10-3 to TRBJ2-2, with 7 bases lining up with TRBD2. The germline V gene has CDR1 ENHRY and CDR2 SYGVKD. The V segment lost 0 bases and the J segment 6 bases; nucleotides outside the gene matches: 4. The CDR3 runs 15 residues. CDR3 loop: CAISESRGGAGELFF. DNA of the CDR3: TGTGCCATCAGTGAGTCCCGGGGAGGGGCCGGGGAGCTGTTTTTT.

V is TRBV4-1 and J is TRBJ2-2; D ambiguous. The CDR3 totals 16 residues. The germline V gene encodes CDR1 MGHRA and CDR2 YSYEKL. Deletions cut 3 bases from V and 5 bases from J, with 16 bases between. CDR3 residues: CASSQKRLTWTGELFF. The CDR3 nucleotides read TGCGCCAGCAGCCAGAAAAGACTGACTTGGACCGGGGAGCTGTTTTTT.

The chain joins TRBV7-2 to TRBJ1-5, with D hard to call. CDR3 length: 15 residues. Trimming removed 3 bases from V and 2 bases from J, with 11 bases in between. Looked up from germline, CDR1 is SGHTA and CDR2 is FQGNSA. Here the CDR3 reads CASSFSGSGNQPQHF. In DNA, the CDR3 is TGTGCCAGCAGCTTCTCGGGGTCGGGCAATCAGCCCCAGCATTTT.

As DNA, the CDR3 is TGTGCCAGCACCGAGGGGGGTCCGGGCAATGAGCAGTTCTTC. Protein: CASTEGGPGNEQFF. The chain recombines TRBV11-2 with TRBJ2-1; either TRBD1 or TRBD2 may supply D (6 bases each). This CDR3 has 14 amino acids. Germline values: CDR1 SGHAT, CDR2 FQNNGV. The V and J ends lost 7 bases and 6 bases respectively, with 16 bases between them.

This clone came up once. CDR3 sequence (DNA): TGTGCCAGCAGCCAACTCCCACCAGAATACACCGGGGAGCTGTTTTTT. This sequence encodes CASSQLPPEYTGELFF. The rearrangement joins TRBV9 to TRBJ2-2, with D unresolved. This CDR3 contains 16 residues. The V gene's germline CDR1 is SGDLS and CDR2 YYNGEE. Between the trimmed V and J ends, which lost 4 bases and 3 bases, there was a span of 16 bases.

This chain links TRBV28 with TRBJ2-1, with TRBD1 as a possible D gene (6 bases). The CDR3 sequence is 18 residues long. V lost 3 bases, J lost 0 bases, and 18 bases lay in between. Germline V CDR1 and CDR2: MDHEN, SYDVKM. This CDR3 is CASSFPPGQPSSYNEQFF. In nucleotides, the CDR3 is TGTGCCAGCAGTTTCCCCCCGGGACAACCGTCCTCCTACAATGAGCAGTTCTTC.

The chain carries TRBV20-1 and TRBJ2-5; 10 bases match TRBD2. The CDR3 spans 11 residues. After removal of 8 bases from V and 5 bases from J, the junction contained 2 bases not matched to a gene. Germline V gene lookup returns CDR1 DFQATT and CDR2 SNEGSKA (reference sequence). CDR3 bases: TGCAGTAGAGCGGGAGGGGAGACCCAGTACTTC. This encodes CSRAGGETQYF.

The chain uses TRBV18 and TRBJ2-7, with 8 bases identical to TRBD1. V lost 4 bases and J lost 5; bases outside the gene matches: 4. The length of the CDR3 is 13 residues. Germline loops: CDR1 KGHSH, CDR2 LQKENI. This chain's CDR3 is CASSRQGRNEQYF. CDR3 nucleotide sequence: TGTGCCAGCTCACGACAGGGGAGGAACGAGCAGTACTTC.

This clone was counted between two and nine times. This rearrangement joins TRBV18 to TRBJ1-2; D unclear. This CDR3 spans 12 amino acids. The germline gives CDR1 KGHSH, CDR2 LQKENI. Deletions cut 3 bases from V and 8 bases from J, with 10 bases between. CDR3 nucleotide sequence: TGTGCCAGCTCACCCCAGTTGGAAGGCTACACCTTC. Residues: CASSPQLEGYTF.

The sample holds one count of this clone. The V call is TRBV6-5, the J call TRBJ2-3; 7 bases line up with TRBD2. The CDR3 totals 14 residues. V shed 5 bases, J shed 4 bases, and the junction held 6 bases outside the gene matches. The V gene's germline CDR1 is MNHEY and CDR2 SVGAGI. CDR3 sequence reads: CASSRSGVSDTQYF. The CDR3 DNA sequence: TGTGCCAGCAGTAGGAGCGGGGTTTCAGATACGCAGTATTTT.

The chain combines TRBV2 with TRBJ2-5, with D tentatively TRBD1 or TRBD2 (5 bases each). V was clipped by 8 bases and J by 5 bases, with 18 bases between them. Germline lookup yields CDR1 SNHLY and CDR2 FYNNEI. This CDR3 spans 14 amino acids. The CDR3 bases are TGTGCCAGCGGCAGGGACCGAGGGGATGAGACCCAGTACTTC. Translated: CASGRDRGDETQYF.

CDR3 in amino acids: CASSEYNEQFF. DNA of the CDR3: TGTGCCAGCAGCGAGTACAATGAGCAGTTCTTC. J is TRBJ2-1 and V is TRBV11-2; D not certain. CDR1 is SGHAT and CDR2 is FQNNGV in the germline V gene. The CDR3 has 11 residues. V was trimmed by 5 bases and J by 4 bases, leaving 3 bases between them.

The chain's CDR3 is CASLTYTTAFF. CDR3 sequence (DNA): TGCGCCAGCCTAACCTATACGACCGCTTTCTTT. This chain joins TRBV10-1 and TRBJ1-1, with D hard to call. The CDR3 is 11 amino acids. V was trimmed by 8 bases and J by 11 bases, leaving 15 bases between them. Germline-derived CDR1 and CDR2 are WNHNN and SYGVQD (reference sequence).

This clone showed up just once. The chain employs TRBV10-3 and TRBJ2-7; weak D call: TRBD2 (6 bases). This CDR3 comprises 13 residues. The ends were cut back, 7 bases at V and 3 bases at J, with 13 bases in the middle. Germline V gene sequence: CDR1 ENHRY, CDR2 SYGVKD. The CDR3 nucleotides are TGTGCCATCAATGCCAGGGAGGACTACGAGCAGTACTTC. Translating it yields CAINAREDYEQYF.

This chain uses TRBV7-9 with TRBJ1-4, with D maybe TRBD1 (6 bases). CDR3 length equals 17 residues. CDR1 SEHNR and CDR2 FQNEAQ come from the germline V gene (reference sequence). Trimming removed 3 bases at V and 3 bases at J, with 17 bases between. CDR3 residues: CASSLVLDGGANEKLFF. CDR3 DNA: TGTGCCAGCAGCTTGGTACTTGATGGGGGCGCTAATGAAAAACTGTTTTTT. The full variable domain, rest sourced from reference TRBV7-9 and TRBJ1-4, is DTGVSQNPRHKITKRGQNVTFRCDPISEHNRLYWYRQTLGQGPEFLTYFQNEAQLEKSRLLSDRFSAERPKGSFSTLEIQRTEQGDSAMYLCASSLVLDGGANEKLFFGSGTQLSVL.

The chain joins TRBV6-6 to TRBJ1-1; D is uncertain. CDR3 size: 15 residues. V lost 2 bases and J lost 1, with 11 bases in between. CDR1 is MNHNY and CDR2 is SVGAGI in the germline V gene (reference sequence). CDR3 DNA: TGTGCCAGCAGTTACGAGGAGGGATGGAACACTGAAGCTTTCTTT. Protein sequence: CASSYEEGWNTEAFF.

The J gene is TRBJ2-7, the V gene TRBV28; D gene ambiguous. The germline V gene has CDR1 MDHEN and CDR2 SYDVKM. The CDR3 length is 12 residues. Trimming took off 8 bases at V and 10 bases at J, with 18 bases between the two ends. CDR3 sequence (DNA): TGTGCCAGCGGGCTGATGGCTCTTGAACAGTACTTC. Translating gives CASGLMALEQYF.

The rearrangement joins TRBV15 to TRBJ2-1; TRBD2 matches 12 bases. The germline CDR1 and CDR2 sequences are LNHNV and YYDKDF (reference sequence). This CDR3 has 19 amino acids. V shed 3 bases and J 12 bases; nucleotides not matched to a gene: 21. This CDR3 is CATSSQNPSRLAGGPGQFF. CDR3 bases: TGTGCCACCAGCAGTCAAAACCCCAGCCGGCTAGCGGGAGGGCCCGGGCAGTTCTTC.

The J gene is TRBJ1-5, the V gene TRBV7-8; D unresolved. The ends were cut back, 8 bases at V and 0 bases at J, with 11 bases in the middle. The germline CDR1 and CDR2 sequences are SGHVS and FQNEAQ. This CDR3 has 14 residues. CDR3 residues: CASSYRGSNQPQHF. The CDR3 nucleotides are TGTGCCAGCTCCTACCGAGGTAGCAATCAGCCCCAGCATTTT.

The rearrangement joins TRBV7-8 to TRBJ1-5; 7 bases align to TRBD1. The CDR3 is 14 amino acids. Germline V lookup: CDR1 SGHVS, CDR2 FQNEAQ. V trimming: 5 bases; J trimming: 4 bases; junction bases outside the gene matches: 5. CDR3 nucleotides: TGTGCCAGCAGCCTACAGGGGACTAATCAGCCCCAGCATTTT. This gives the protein CASSLQGTNQPQHF. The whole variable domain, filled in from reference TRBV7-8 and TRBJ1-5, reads GAGVSQSPRYKVAKRGQDVALRCDPISGHVSLFWYQQALGQGPEFLTYFQNEAQLDKSGLPSDRFFAERPEGSVSTLKIQRTQQEDSAVYLCASSLQGTNQPQHFGDGTRLSIL.

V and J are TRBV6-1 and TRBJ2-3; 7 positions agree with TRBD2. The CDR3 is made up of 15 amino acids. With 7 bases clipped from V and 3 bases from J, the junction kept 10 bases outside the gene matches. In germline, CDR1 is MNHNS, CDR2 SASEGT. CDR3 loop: CASTQGSGITDTQYF. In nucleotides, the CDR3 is TGTGCCAGCACCCAAGGGAGCGGGATAACAGATACGCAGTATTTT.

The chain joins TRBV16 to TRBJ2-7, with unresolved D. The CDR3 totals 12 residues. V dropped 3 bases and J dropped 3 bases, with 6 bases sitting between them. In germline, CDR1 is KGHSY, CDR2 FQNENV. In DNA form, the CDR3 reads TGTGCCAGCAGCCAGGGGTACTACGAGCAGTACTTC. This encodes CASSQGYYEQYF. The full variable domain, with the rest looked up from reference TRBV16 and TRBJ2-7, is GEEVAQTPKHLVRGEGQKAKLYCAPIKGHSYVFWYQQVLKNEFKFLISFQNENVFDETGMPKERFSAKCLPNSPCSLEIQATKLEDSAVYFCASSQGYYEQYFGPGTRLTVT.

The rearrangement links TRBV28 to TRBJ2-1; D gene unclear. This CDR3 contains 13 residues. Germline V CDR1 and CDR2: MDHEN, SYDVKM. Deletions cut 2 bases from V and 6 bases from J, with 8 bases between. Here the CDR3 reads CASSLPVINEQFF. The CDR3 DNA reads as TGTGCCAGCAGTTTACCAGTTATCAATGAGCAGTTCTTC.

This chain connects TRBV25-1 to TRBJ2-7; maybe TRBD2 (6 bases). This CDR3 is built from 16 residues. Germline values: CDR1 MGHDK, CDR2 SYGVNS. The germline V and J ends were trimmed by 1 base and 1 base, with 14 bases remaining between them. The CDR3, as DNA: TGTGCCAGCAGTGAATTCGGTACGGGAGATTCCTACGAGCAGTACTTC. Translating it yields CASSEFGTGDSYEQYF.